The clone carrying this TCR beta chain has more than one count but fewer than ten. What it recognizes is unknown. The data belong to a study of T-cell memory formation after mild COVID-19. Findings of the study overall: Clonal second-wave expansions that peaked on day 37 had unconfirmed SARS-CoV-2 specificity. Mainly CM and EM harbored the contracting CD4+ clones; mainly EMRA harbored the CD8+ ones.

TCR alpha and TCR beta cDNA libraries carrying sample barcodes and UMIs were produced by 5'RACE using constant-segment primers. TCRdb recomputed calls from the 5' RACE reads with MiXCR, one row per CDR3 protein. This sample has a few hundred thousand distinct CDR3 sequences, with more than 20% found just once. Per germline, CDR1 SGHNT and CDR2 YYREEE (reference sequence). Trimming took 4 bases from V and 7 from J, leaving 15 bases between them. The CDR3 sequence is 14 residues long. Sequencing was done on a sample of PBMCs or a T cell subset sorted from them (not recorded which). The source is a man in his late teens or twenties who had mild COVID-19 (a few samples of this study predate the infection). Cell type and time point are not known. The rearrangement joins TRBV5-4 to TRBJ2-1; TRBD1 might be the D (6 bases). The CDR3 coding sequence is TGTGCCAGCAGCACACAGGGAGTTGCAAATGAGCAGTTCTTC. Amino acid sequence: CASSTQGVANEQFF.